This T cell receptor beta chain was captured in a study of technical replicates of blood from a handful of donors. The germline CDR1 and CDR2 sequences are MGHRA and YSYEKL. This CDR3 is built from 19 residues. Unmatched junction bases numbered 10, after V lost 4 bases and J lost 0 bases. TCRdb's table, derived via immunoSEQ multiplex PCR, lists solely in-frame clones and lacks some. This sample carries around 71,000 clones, 80% to 95% of them seen once, and the ten largest clones take 0.41%. This clonotype originated in a human donor in good health. The sequenced sample consisted of T cells isolated from PBMCs. The rearrangement links TRBV4-1 to TRBJ2-1; 12 bases agree with TRBD2. CDR3 residues: CASSLWTSGITSSYNEQFF. CDR3 coding DNA: TGCGCCAGCAGCCTATGGACTAGCGGGATTACAAGCTCCTACAATGAGCAGTTCTTC.